A selection of T cell receptor beta chains follows, all from one sample in a study of T-cell reconstitution after alpha-beta-depleted transplantation in children. One entry per CDR3 protein results from TCRdb running MiXCR on the PCR reads. The sample has around 670,000 distinct CDR3 sequences, about 12% seen once. The source was PBMCs, collected before TCRalphabeta/CD19-depleted stem cell transplant. All receptors come from a girl aged 2-10 years with congenital amegakaryocytic thrombocytopenia, due to receive a stem cell transplant. CDR3s leave out the opening cysteine and the closing phenylalanine or tryptophan.

>TRBV20-1|TRBJ1-4
SASPTLTEKLF
>TRBV6-2/TRBV6-3|TRBJ2-7
ASSYRRLSSYEQY
>TRBV29-1|TRBJ2-1
SVEHNGLENNEQF
>TRBV20-1|TRBJ1-5
SASEGAADQPQH
>TRBV20-1|TRBJ2-5
SARGSGYRQETQY
>TRBV6-5|TRBJ2-5
ASSSGPGRAETQY
>TRBV20-1|TRBJ2-3
SALENPTDTQY
>TRBV9|TRBJ2-7
ASSPRGGSSYEQY
>TRBV20-1|TRBJ1-4
SAEPPGQGLHEKLF
>TRBV20-1|TRBJ2-7
SARTREREQY
>TRBV5-1|TRBJ1-2
ASRLMRRGGYT
>TRBV5-1|TRBJ2-7
ASSLFVDRLHYEEY
>TRBV28|TRBJ2-5
ASSFRDTPWGETQY
>TRBV5-8|TRBJ1-2
ASSLTGTGSIYGYT
>TRBV29-1|TRBJ2-1
SVKGLADTSSYNEQF
>TRBV28|TRBJ2-2
ASSSELAGEVSGELF
>TRBV5-1|TRBJ2-3
ASSQTLDTQY
>TRBV6-1|TRBJ1-3
ASSSPDSGNTIY
>TRBV4-1|TRBJ2-4
ASSQVKGLASY
>TRBV5-1|TRBJ1-2
ASSLTNSNYGYT
>TRBV3-1|TRBJ2-3
ASSQVSRGRVY
>TRBV15|TRBJ1-5
ATSRVIERSQPQH